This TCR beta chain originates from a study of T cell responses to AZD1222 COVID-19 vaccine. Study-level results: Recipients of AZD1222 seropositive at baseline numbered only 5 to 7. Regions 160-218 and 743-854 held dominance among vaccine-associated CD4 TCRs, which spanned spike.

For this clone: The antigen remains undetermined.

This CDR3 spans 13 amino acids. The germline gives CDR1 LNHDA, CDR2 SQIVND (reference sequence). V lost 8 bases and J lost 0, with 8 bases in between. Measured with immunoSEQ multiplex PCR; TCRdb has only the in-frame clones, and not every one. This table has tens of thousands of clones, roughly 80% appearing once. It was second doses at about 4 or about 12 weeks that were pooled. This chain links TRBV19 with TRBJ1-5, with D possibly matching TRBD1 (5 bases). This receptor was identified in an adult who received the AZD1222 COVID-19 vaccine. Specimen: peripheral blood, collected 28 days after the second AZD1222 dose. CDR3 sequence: CASADTSNQPQHF. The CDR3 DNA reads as TGTGCCAGTGCGGACACTAGCAATCAGCCCCAGCATTTT. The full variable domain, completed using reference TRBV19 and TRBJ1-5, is DGGITQSPKYLFRKEGQNVTLSCEQNLNHDAMYWYRQDPGQGLRLIYYSQIVNDFQKGDIAEGYSVSREKKESFPLTVTSAQKNPTAFYLCASADTSNQPQHFGDGTRLSIL.